Shown below are 31 T cell receptor beta chains from a single sample sequenced in a study of blood T cell repertoires in COVID-19 (dated by TCRdb to 2020 to 2021). The receptor library was made with the immunoSEQ multiplex PCR assay. TCRdb carries this immuneACCESS record with in-frame sequences only. Its versions omit some clonotypes, under half of them owing to an unresolved V gene in the studies checked, with the rest unexplained. This sample lists fewer than 80,000 clones; more than 80% were detected once. The top ten clones comprise 6.9% of the sample. Sample: peripheral blood. The source is a human donor in a cohort sampled during active COVID-19.

The genes are TRBV15 and TRBJ1-5; TRBD1 matches 9 bases. Germline CDR1 LNHNV, CDR2 YYDKDF (reference sequence). CDR3 size: 17 residues. The V and J ends lost 0 bases and 10 bases, in that order; junction bases with no gene match: 13. Here the CDR3 DNA reads TGTGCCACCAGCAGAGATCCCTGGGGACAGGGCAATACACCCCAGCATTTT. Its protein is CATSRDPWGQGNTPQHF.

The rearrangement links TRBV6-2 or TRBV6-3 to TRBJ2-3, with TRBD1 as a possible D gene (7 bases). The germline CDR1 and CDR2 sequences are MNHEY and SVGEGT. Trimming cost V 6 bases and J 1 base, with 17 bases left between them. This CDR3 comprises 16 residues. In DNA, the CDR3 is TGTGCCAGCAGCCTCCCGACAGGGACTGGCACAGATACGCAGTATTTT. Its protein product is CASSLPTGTGTDTQYF.

V and J are TRBV5-4 and TRBJ2-1; 14 nucleotides align to TRBD2. Germline CDR1 reads SGHNT; CDR2 reads YYREEE (reference sequence). The CDR3 sequence is 17 residues long. The trim removed 4 bases at V and 2 bases at J, leaving 5 bases unmatched. The CDR3, as DNA: TGTGCCAGCAGCAGGACTAGCGGGGGGCCGGCCTACAATGAGCAGTTCTTC. Protein product: CASSRTSGGPAYNEQFF.

This CDR3 is CASSLASGNTEAFF. The CDR3 nucleotides read TGCGCCAGCAGCTTGGCCTCGGGGAACACTGAAGCTTTCTTT. The rearrangement uses TRBV5-1 and TRBJ1-1, with D uncertain. The V end lost 0 bases, the J end lost 1 base, and 7 bases lay between the germline ends. This CDR3 spans 14 amino acids. The V gene's germline CDR1 is SGHRS and CDR2 YFSETQ.

V usage is TRBV19 and J usage is TRBJ1-2; 7 nucleotides agree with TRBD1. J gave up 0 bases and V 7 bases, and 8 bases lay outside the gene matches. The CDR3 runs to 15 residues. Germline values: CDR1 LNHDA, CDR2 SQIVND (reference sequence). The CDR3 DNA reads as TGTGCCAGTACTTGGACAGGCTTTACTAACTATGGCTACACCTTC. Translation gives CASTWTGFTNYGYTF. The whole variable domain, filled in from reference TRBV19 and TRBJ1-2, reads DGGITQSPKYLFRKEGQNVTLSCEQNLNHDAMYWYRQDPGQGLRLIYYSQIVNDFQKGDIAEGYSVSREKKESFPLTVTSAQKNPTAFYLCASTWTGFTNYGYTFGSGTRLTVV.

The chain joins TRBV12-3 or TRBV12-4 to TRBJ1-1, with 8 bases aligning to TRBD1. The ends lost 7 bases at V and 8 bases at J; junction bases unmatched: 3. The CDR3 totals 11 residues. The CDR3 DNA reads TGTGCCAGCACCGGGGACAGGGAAGCTTTCTTT. It yields the protein CASTGDREAFF.

The chain employs TRBV18 and TRBJ2-3, with a weak D call TRBD2 (5 bases). The CDR3 contains 12 residues. Trimming removed 2 bases from V and 5 bases from J, with 5 bases in between. Looked up from germline, CDR1 is KGHSH and CDR2 is LQKENI. As DNA, the CDR3 is TGTGCCAGCTCACCAGGAGGAGATACGCAGTATTTT. Translating it yields CASSPGGDTQYF. The full variable domain, with the rest looked up from reference TRBV18 and TRBJ2-3, is NAGVMQNPRHLVRRRGQEARLRCSPMKGHSHVYWYRQLPEEGLKFMVYLQKENIIDESGMPKERFSAEFPKEGPSILRIQQVVRGDSAAYFCASSPGGDTQYFGPGTRLTVL.

The gene calls are TRBV12-3 or TRBV12-4 and TRBJ2-3; no firm D call. Between the trimmed V and J ends, which lost 6 bases and 8 bases, there was a span of 6 bases. The CDR3 is made up of 10 amino acids. Here the CDR3 DNA reads TGTGCCAGCAGCGGGTCTACGCAGTATTTT. Its translation is CASSGSTQYF.

This rearrangement joins TRBV29-1 to TRBJ2-1; tentatively, D is TRBD2 (7 bases). CDR3 length: 17 amino acids. Germline assignment: CDR1 SQVTM and CDR2 ANQGSEA. V was trimmed by 5 bases and J by 0 bases, leaving 20 bases between them. This CDR3 is CSVTIRGALSSYNEQFF. The CDR3 coding sequence is TGCAGCGTTACTATTCGGGGGGCCCTAAGCTCCTACAATGAGCAGTTCTTC.

The chain links TRBV5-5 to TRBJ1-5, with D tentatively TRBD1 (5 bases). Germline V lookup: CDR1 SGHKS, CDR2 YYEKEE (reference sequence). The CDR3 extends over 15 amino acids. With 4 bases removed from V and 3 bases from J, the gap between germline ends came to 14 bases. Written as DNA, the CDR3 is TGTGCCAGCAGCCCCGGGGGATTCGACAATCAGCCCCAGCATTTT. It is translated as CASSPGGFDNQPQHF.

The chain employs TRBV28 and TRBJ1-6; a weak D match, TRBD1 (5 bases). The CDR3 is made up of 16 amino acids. V was trimmed by 5 bases and J by 8 bases, leaving 19 bases between them. Looked up from germline, CDR1 is MDHEN and CDR2 is SYDVKM. Here the CDR3 reads CASSPRQGRSHSPLHF. The CDR3 DNA sequence: TGTGCCAGCAGTCCAAGGCAGGGTCGATCGCATTCACCCCTCCACTTT.

This clone was found once. This chain joins TRBV7-9 and TRBJ1-2; D is possibly TRBD1 (6 bases). Per the germline V gene, CDR1 is SEHNR and CDR2 is FQNEAQ (reference sequence). CDR3 size: 13 residues. V dropped 1 base and J dropped 8 bases, with 11 bases sitting between them. CDR3: CASSLEGGHGYTF. CDR3 sequence (DNA): TGTGCCAGCAGCTTAGAGGGGGGGCACGGCTACACCTTC.

This rearrangement joins TRBV11-3 to TRBJ2-7, with a possible D match to TRBD2 (5 bases). Trimming pared 4 bases from V and 3 bases from J, leaving 13 bases between. This CDR3 is built from 14 residues. Germline lookup yields CDR1 SGHNT and CDR2 YENEEA. CDR3: CASSSGVKLYEQYF. The CDR3 DNA reads as TGTGCCAGCAGCTCCGGGGTGAAACTCTACGAGCAGTACTTC.

The CDR3 nucleotides are TGTGCCAGCAGCTTAGCGGCTTCTAGCACATACGAGCAGTACTTC. It codes for CASSLAASSTYEQYF. This sequence joins TRBV7-2 and TRBJ2-7; weak D call: TRBD2 (5 bases). Per germline, CDR1 SGHTA and CDR2 FQGNSA. Trimming stripped 0 bases from V and 4 bases from J, with 13 bases between. The CDR3 length is 15 residues. The whole variable domain, filled in from reference TRBV7-2 and TRBJ2-7, reads GAGVSQSPSNKVTEKGKDVELRCDPISGHTALYWYRQSLGQGLEFLIYFQGNSAPDKSGLPSDRFSAERTGGSVSTLTIQRTQQEDSAVYLCASSLAASSTYEQYFGPGTRLTVT.

The CDR3: CASSFNTGYNEQYF. The CDR3 nucleotides are TGTGCCAGCAGCTTTAACACAGGGTACAACGAGCAGTACTTC. This chain uses TRBV11-2 with TRBJ2-7; a possible D gene is TRBD1 (6 bases). V was cut by 3 bases and J by 5 bases, with 14 bases left in between. The germline CDR1 and CDR2 sequences are SGHAT and FQNNGV. The CDR3 extends over 14 amino acids. Full variable domain (remainder filled in from reference TRBV11-2 and TRBJ2-7): EAGVAQSPRYKIIEKRQSVAFWCNPISGHATLYWYQQILGQGPKLLIQFQNNGVVDDSQLPKDRFSAERLKGVDSTLKIQPAKLEDSAVYLCASSFNTGYNEQYFGPGTRLTVT.

The chain employs TRBV11-3 and TRBJ1-1; tentative D call: TRBD1 (6 bases). The V and J ends lost 1 base and 8 bases respectively, with 11 bases between them. The CDR3 covers 13 residues. From germline, CDR1 is SGHNT and CDR2 YENEEA. The CDR3 here is CASSLGGGREAFF. The CDR3 DNA sequence: TGTGCCAGCAGCTTAGGGGGGGGCCGGGAAGCTTTCTTT.

This chain connects TRBV4-2 to TRBJ2-7; maybe TRBD2 (7 bases). CDR3 length: 15 residues. The germline CDR1 and CDR2 sequences are LGHNA and YNFKEQ. V lost 0 bases, J lost 7 bases, and 16 bases lay in between. DNA for the CDR3: TGTGCCAGCAGCCAAGAAGGGTCGGGGGGCCGGGAGCAGTACTTC. It encodes CASSQEGSGGREQYF.

CDR3 protein: CASSIAGQERTDTQYF. Written as DNA, the CDR3 is TGTGCCAGTAGTATAGCGGGACAGGAACGCACAGATACGCAGTATTTT. The chain uses TRBV19 and TRBJ2-3, with 8 bases that match TRBD1. The CDR3 has 16 residues. CDR1 is LNHDA, CDR2 SQIVND, per germline (reference sequence). Germline trimming cut 1 base from V and 1 base from J; bases unmatched to any gene: 4.

The rearrangement joins TRBV6-2 or TRBV6-3 to TRBJ2-4; D unresolved. The CDR3 runs 15 residues. CDR1 and CDR2 from the germline V gene are MNHEY and SVGEGT. The germline V and J ends were trimmed by 4 bases and 0 bases, with 10 bases remaining between them. Written as DNA, the CDR3 is TGTGCCAGCAGTTCGGGTCTACTAGCCAAAAACATTCAGTACTTC. Protein: CASSSGLLAKNIQYF.

The genes are TRBV10-3 and TRBJ1-6; no definite D call. Per germline, CDR1 ENHRY and CDR2 SYGVKD. V lost 2 bases and J 6 bases, leaving 5 bases between the germline ends. This CDR3 comprises 13 residues. CDR3 coding DNA: TGTGCCATCAGTGAGGAGAGTAATTCACCCCTCCACTTT. This codes for CAISEESNSPLHF.

V gene TRBV3-1 (or the pseudogene TRBV3-2) combines with J gene TRBJ2-1; D gene unclear. The length of the CDR3 is 12 residues. CDR1 LGHDT and CDR2 YNNKEL come from the germline V gene (reference sequence). Trimming took off 3 bases at V and 6 bases at J, with 6 bases between the two ends. CDR3 nucleotides: TGTGCCAGCAGCCAGGTGAGCAATGAGCAGTTCTTC. Translating gives CASSQVSNEQFF.

The CDR3 region has the DNA TGTGCCAGCAGTGAAACCGGGGGTTATACTGAAGCTTTCTTT. It encodes CASSETGGYTEAFF. The chain has TRBV6-1 and TRBJ1-1; perhaps TRBD1 as D (5 bases). Germline CDR1 reads MNHNS; CDR2 reads SASEGT. Between the trimmed V and J ends, which lost 2 bases and 5 bases, there was a span of 12 bases. The CDR3 covers 14 residues.

This chain joins TRBV29-1 and TRBJ2-5; the match to TRBD1 covers 9 bases. Per germline, CDR1 SQVTM and CDR2 ANQGSEA. Losses at the gene ends were 4 bases for V and 4 bases for J; bases not matched to a gene: 4. This CDR3 has 13 residues. This chain's CDR3 is CSVVDRGVETQYF. The DNA for the CDR3 is TGCAGCGTTGTGGACAGGGGAGTAGAGACCCAGTACTTC.

V is TRBV3-1 (or the pseudogene TRBV3-2) and J is TRBJ2-3; D might be TRBD2 (7 bases). With 6 bases removed from V and 8 bases from J, the gap between germline ends came to 18 bases. Germline V gene lookup returns CDR1 LGHDT and CDR2 YNNKEL (reference sequence). The CDR3 is made up of 14 amino acids. This CDR3 reads CASRGGGSFGTQYF. DNA for the CDR3: TGTGCCAGCAGAGGGGGGGGCTCCTTCGGTACGCAGTATTTT.

V and J are TRBV4-3 and TRBJ2-7; 10 bases match TRBD2. The germline CDR1 and CDR2 sequences are LGHNA and YSLEER. There are 13 residues in the CDR3. Unmatched junction bases numbered 1, after V lost 1 base and J lost 7 bases. CDR3 in DNA: TGCGCCAGCAGCCAAGGACTAGCGGGTGAGCAGTACTTC. It codes for CASSQGLAGEQYF.

The chain links TRBV6-6 to TRBJ1-2, with 8 bases that match TRBD1. With V trimmed by 2 bases and J by 9 bases, 5 bases remained unmatched. Germline V gives CDR1 MNHNY, CDR2 SVGAGI (reference sequence). CDR3 length equals 13 residues. The DNA for the CDR3 is TGTGCCAGCAGTTACGCAGGGGGCGAGAGCTACACCTTC. Translated, it gives CASSYAGGESYTF.

This rearrangement joins TRBV7-2 to TRBJ1-2, with 11 bases fitting TRBD1. CDR1 SGHTA and CDR2 FQGNSA come from the germline V gene. After removal of 0 bases from V and 8 bases from J, the junction contained 2 bases not matched to a gene. The CDR3 totals 14 residues. Written as DNA, the CDR3 is TGTGCCAGCAGCTTAGCCGGACAGGGGGCGGGCTACACCTTC. This translates into CASSLAGQGAGYTF.

The chain links TRBV18 to TRBJ2-1; tentatively, D is TRBD2 (5 bases). Germline values: CDR1 KGHSH, CDR2 LQKENI. This CDR3 is built from 14 residues. Between the trimmed V and J ends, which lost 3 bases and 10 bases, there was a span of 16 bases. CDR3 DNA: TGTGCCAGCTCACCTACCACTCCGCCGGGAGAGCAGTTCTTC. It encodes CASSPTTPPGEQFF.

The gene calls are TRBV27 and TRBJ1-1; a weak D match, TRBD1 (5 bases). V was trimmed by 2 bases and J by 4 bases, leaving 11 bases between them. Germline CDR1 MNHEY, CDR2 SMNVEV (reference sequence). The CDR3 has 14 amino acids. CDR3 loop: CASSLGGAGTEAFF. The CDR3, as DNA: TGTGCCAGCAGTTTAGGAGGGGCAGGCACTGAAGCTTTCTTT.

The chain employs TRBV3-1 (or the pseudogene TRBV3-2) and TRBJ1-1; D is unclear. CDR3 length: 13 amino acids. The V end was cut by 5 bases, the J end by 2 bases, with 9 bases between. Germline CDR1 and CDR2: LGHDT and YNNKEL (reference sequence). CDR3 in DNA: TGTGCCAGCAGCGGTACAGCAAACACTGAAGCTTTCTTT. Its translation: CASSGTANTEAFF.

The CDR3 bases are TGTGCCAGCAGTGGCCGGGGACAATACAATGAGCAGTTCTTC. Protein product: CASSGRGQYNEQFF. The chain joins TRBV2 to TRBJ2-1; D possibly corresponds to TRBD1 (6 bases). The CDR3 loop spans 14 amino acids. Germline CDR1 and CDR2: SNHLY and FYNNEI. V lost 4 bases and J 4 bases, leaving 11 bases between the germline ends.